These 5 T cell receptor beta chains were sequenced from one sample in a study of OX40 agonist ivuxolimab in advanced cancers. TCRdb's table, derived via immunoSEQ multiplex PCR, lists solely in-frame clones and lacks some. The profile covers 50,000 or so clones, with more than 75% appearing a single time and roughly 12% taken by the ten largest. The material was CD4+ or CD8+ T cells sorted from blood, obtained in a trial of the OX40 agonist ivuxolimab. All receptors come from an adult with an advanced solid tumor such as melanoma, head and neck, liver or kidney cancer.

V is TRBV4-2 and J is TRBJ1-1; 8 bases are a match to TRBD1. The CDR3 is made up of 16 amino acids. Germline V gene lookup returns CDR1 LGHNA and CDR2 YNFKEQ. The V gene end was trimmed by 3 bases and the J gene end by 3 bases; junction bases not matched to a gene: 9. CDR3 in DNA: TGTGCCAGCAGCCAGACAGGGGTGGGAATCGACACTGAAGCTTTCTTT. Its protein product is CASSQTGVGIDTEAFF.

J is TRBJ1-6 and V is TRBV5-1, with TRBD1 as a possible D gene (6 bases). The CDR3 covers 23 residues. The germline gives CDR1 SGHRS, CDR2 YFSETQ. The V end lost 4 bases, the J end lost 9 bases, and 41 bases lay between the germline ends. The CDR3 nucleotides are TGCGCCAGCAGCGACATCGGTGAGGGGGGAGCGTCAGGCTATACTCCCGGATCTTCACCCCTCCACTTT. It translates to CASSDIGEGGASGYTPGSSPLHF.

The V call is TRBV7-9, the J call TRBJ1-1, with D uncertain. V lost 0 bases and J 7 bases, leaving 9 bases between the germline ends. Looked up from germline, CDR1 is SEHNR and CDR2 is FQNEAQ (reference sequence). The CDR3 has 13 amino acids. The CDR3 sequence is CASSLAGRYEAFF. In DNA form, the CDR3 reads TGTGCCAGCAGCTTAGCGGGCCGGTATGAAGCTTTCTTT.

The gene calls are TRBV10-2 and TRBJ1-1; D call uncertain. Deletions cut 0 bases from V and 4 bases from J, with 6 bases between. The CDR3 length is 13 residues. CDR1 WSHSY and CDR2 SAAADI come from the germline V gene. This CDR3 reads CASSESYSTEAFF. In nucleotides, the CDR3 is TGCGCCAGCAGTGAGTCCTATTCCACTGAAGCTTTCTTT.

J is TRBJ2-3 and V is TRBV7-3; tentative D call: TRBD2 (6 bases). The germline V gene has CDR1 SGHTA and CDR2 FQGTGA. The CDR3 has 15 residues. V lost 4 bases and J 0 bases, leaving 11 bases between the germline ends. CDR3 DNA: TGTGCCAGCAGCTCGGGCGGGGTGAGCACAGATACGCAGTATTTT. Translated: CASSSGGVSTDTQYF.